The T cell receptor (beta chain) described here comes from a study of T-cell memory formation after mild COVID-19. Background on the study: Largely, TCR clusters stayed within a single donor. Findings of the study overall: That cross-reactive memory joined was suggested by some responding clones appearing in pre-infection memory. The study found balanced CD4/CD8 in clones contracting day 15 to 85 and a CD4+ lean in later expanders. Mainly CM and EM harbored the contracting CD4+ clones; mainly EMRA harbored the CD8+ ones.

TCRdb re-analysed the 5' RACE reads in MiXCR, keeping a single row per CDR3 protein. The table has a few hundred thousand distinct CDR3 sequences, about 16% seen once. This clonotype was detected a few times. Its antigen remains unknown. Germline V gene data show CDR1 as SGHRS and CDR2 as YFSETQ. Trimming pared 3 bases from V and 1 base from J, leaving 13 bases between. The CDR3 totals 16 residues. The gene calls are TRBV5-1 and TRBJ2-2; TRBD1 is a possible D gene (6 bases). The clonotype was recovered from a young man who had mild COVID-19 (a few samples of this study predate the infection). Cell type and time point are not known. The sample comprised PBMCs or a T cell subset sorted from them (not recorded which). CDR3 in DNA: TGCGCCAGCAGCTGGAGTGCAGGGGAGAACACCGGGGAGCTGTTTTTT. The encoded protein is CASSWSAGENTGELFF.